This T cell receptor beta chain was identified in a study of neurological immune-mediated disorders. Study results and caveats: Sharing of CDR3 amino acid sequences among expanded clones across subjects was absent, suggesting private repertoires in all groups.

The authors made cDNA by 5'RACE with 10-nucleotide random UMIs. Whenever a sequencing run was performed, it yielded over 160 million TCR-beta sequences from 15-18 subjects. In TCRdb, the 5' RACE reads were re-called with MiXCR into one record per CDR3 protein. The sample records tens of thousands of distinct CDR3 sequences, 11% to 15% being singletons. The CDR3 is made up of 13 amino acids. Germline assignment: CDR1 ENHRY and CDR2 SYGVKD. This clonotype was seen a single time. Its antigen is undetermined. The germline gene is not matched at one end of the junction; a read error may be the cause. Sequencing used PBMCs. The chain is built from TRBV10-3 and TRBJ1-1; no clear D gene. The clonotype comes from a woman aged 50 to 60 with HTLV-1-associated myelopathy (HAM/TSP). The CDR3, as DNA: TGTGACATCAGTGAAGAGACCAACACTGAAGCTTTCTTT. This translates into CDISEETNTEAFF.